The rows below give T cell receptor beta chains drawn from one sample of a study of T cells in Graves' hyperthyroidism and ophthalmopathy. TCRdb passed the multiplex PCR reads through MiXCR, listing each CDR3 protein once. The sample carries about 210,000 distinct CDR3 sequences, roughly a sixth recorded once. Sequenced material: blood. These receptors came from a man in his forties or fifties with Graves' hyperthyroidism. Each CDR3 is given without its conserved first and last residue. D genes are given only for firm matches.

v_gene: TRBV7-6
j_gene: TRBJ2-3
d_gene: .
CDR3aa: ASSVDTQY

v_gene: TRBV24-1
j_gene: TRBJ1-5
d_gene: TRBD1
CDR3aa: ATSDHRGPSNQPQH

v_gene: TRBV28
j_gene: TRBJ1-4
d_gene: TRBD1
CDR3aa: ASRDQKGRRGAEKLF

v_gene: TRBV13
j_gene: TRBJ2-1
d_gene: TRBD2
CDR3aa: ASSPGLAGGSSYNEQF

v_gene: TRBV19
j_gene: TRBJ2-2
d_gene: TRBD2
CDR3aa: ASRTGLAGGNTGELF

v_gene: TRBV20-1
j_gene: TRBJ2-3
d_gene: .
CDR3aa: SASVGWGDTQY

v_gene: TRBV5-1
j_gene: TRBJ1-1
d_gene: .
CDR3aa: ASSWGNTEAF

v_gene: TRBV4-1
j_gene: TRBJ2-7
d_gene: .
CDR3aa: ASSQGQGPEQY

v_gene: TRBV27
j_gene: TRBJ2-7
d_gene: .
CDR3aa: ASSWRQQLSYEQY

v_gene: TRBV11-2
j_gene: TRBJ2-6
d_gene: TRBD1
CDR3aa: ASSTGTGTFGANVLT

v_gene: TRBV5-6
j_gene: TRBJ1-2
d_gene: .
CDR3aa: ASSFGGAGDSGYT

v_gene: TRBV11-2
j_gene: TRBJ1-2
d_gene: TRBD1
CDR3aa: ASSATRTGSYGYT

v_gene: TRBV13
j_gene: TRBJ2-5
d_gene: TRBD2
CDR3aa: ASRKAGGQQTQY

v_gene: TRBV28
j_gene: TRBJ2-7
d_gene: TRBD1
CDR3aa: ASSRTGRYEQY

v_gene: TRBV9
j_gene: TRBJ2-7
d_gene: TRBD2
CDR3aa: ASSLSGGRSSYEQY

v_gene: TRBV15
j_gene: TRBJ1-1
d_gene: .
CDR3aa: ATSAGTSNTEAF

v_gene: TRBV3-2
j_gene: TRBJ1-1
d_gene: .
CDR3aa: ASSQEYRVTEAF

v_gene: TRBV15
j_gene: TRBJ1-6
d_gene: .
CDR3aa: ATSSGHSPLH

v_gene: TRBV6-1
j_gene: TRBJ1-5
d_gene: .
CDR3aa: ASSTGISGNQPQH

v_gene: TRBV12-3/TRBV12-4
j_gene: TRBJ2-7
d_gene: TRBD2
CDR3aa: ASRMSGAGRHEQY

v_gene: TRBV18
j_gene: TRBJ2-6
d_gene: .
CDR3aa: ASSPRGVAGANVLT

v_gene: TRBV6-2/TRBV6-3
j_gene: TRBJ2-1
d_gene: .
CDR3aa: ASSWAEEQF

v_gene: TRBV11-2
j_gene: TRBJ2-1
d_gene: TRBD2
CDR3aa: ASSFETGLAGSNEQF

v_gene: TRBV6-2/TRBV6-3
j_gene: TRBJ2-5
d_gene: TRBD2
CDR3aa: ASRETSEQETQY

v_gene: TRBV6-1
j_gene: TRBJ2-5
d_gene: .
CDR3aa: ASRQNQETQY

v_gene: TRBV2
j_gene: TRBJ2-7
d_gene: TRBD2
CDR3aa: ASSGGGGEQY

v_gene: TRBV28
j_gene: TRBJ2-4
d_gene: TRBD2
CDR3aa: ASTSLAAVAKNIQY

v_gene: TRBV20-1
j_gene: TRBJ2-1
d_gene: .
CDR3aa: SASEVADLPKQF

v_gene: TRBV28
j_gene: TRBJ2-1
d_gene: .
CDR3aa: ASSFRSSYNEQF

v_gene: TRBV7-2
j_gene: TRBJ1-6
d_gene: .
CDR3aa: ASSLVAWGPLH

v_gene: TRBV5-1
j_gene: TRBJ2-3
d_gene: TRBD2
CDR3aa: ASSSSGSGADTQY

v_gene: TRBV18
j_gene: TRBJ1-5
d_gene: .
CDR3aa: ASSPGANQPQH